The clone carrying this TCR beta chain appeared many times. What it binds is not known. TCRdb reprocessed the 5' RACE reads with MiXCR, giving one entry per CDR3 protein. The table includes some 6,500 distinct CDR3 sequences, less than 9.5% detected once. The CDR3 is made up of 16 amino acids. V lost 7 bases and J lost 4, with 19 bases in between. Per germline, CDR1 SNHLY and CDR2 FYNNEI. This record belongs to a study of spatial heterogeneity in lung cancer. Overall study results and limits: Mutation counts in tumors were tracked by counts of expanded intratumoral alpha and beta TCRs.

Time point of the sample: sample taken at primary tumor resection. TCRs were sequenced from unsorted whole RNA of tumor, nontumor lung or PBMC. Sequenced here: lung tumor tissue, sampled at surgery. The source of this sequence is a female donor with early-stage non-small cell lung cancer. The chain joins TRBV2 to TRBJ2-2, with D tentatively TRBD2 (5 bases). CDR3 in DNA: TGTGCCAGCAAGTATTTGGCGGGTCAACCCACCGGGGAGCTGTTTTTT. Protein sequence: CASKYLAGQPTGELFF.